Each of the 29 T cell receptor beta chains below was sequenced from the same sample in a study of cytomegalovirus exposure and HLA in healthy donors (dated by TCRdb to between 2016 and 2019). The library relied on the immunoSEQ multiplex PCR assay. TCRdb took this table from immuneACCESS and kept in-frame rearrangements with V and J called. Such tables lack part of the clones; where checked against another copy, unresolved V genes explain under half of the gap, and the rest is unexplained. The sample table contains 80,000 to 95,000 clones; only one count was recorded for about 96% of them. The ten most abundant clones make up about 1.3% of the sample. Source material: PBMCs. All receptors derive from a woman younger than 35 in good health and CMV-seronegative.

V usage is TRBV6-5 and J usage is TRBJ2-5; 9 nucleotides match TRBD1. Germline-derived CDR1 and CDR2 are MNHEY and SVGAGI. V was pared by 0 bases and J by 1 base, with 3 bases of the junction left unmatched. The CDR3 length is 16 residues. CDR3 nucleotide sequence: TGTGCCAGCAGTTACTCGGGACAGGGCATCCAAGAGACCCAGTACTTC. It codes for CASSYSGQGIQETQYF.

This chain links TRBV6-1 with TRBJ2-2, with 11 positions matching TRBD2. V was pared by 11 bases and J by 9 bases, with 8 bases of the junction left unmatched. Germline V CDR1 and CDR2: MNHNS, SASEGT. The CDR3 is made up of 13 amino acids. CDR3: CAARLAGPWELFF. DNA for the CDR3: TGTGCCGCTCGACTAGCGGGACCGTGGGAGCTGTTTTTT.

This clone has a single count. The genes are TRBV10-3 and TRBJ2-1; TRBD2 is a possible D gene (6 bases). With 5 bases removed from V and 7 bases from J, the gap between germline ends came to 15 bases. CDR1 and CDR2 (germline): ENHRY, SYGVKD. This CDR3 comprises 14 residues. The DNA for the CDR3 is TGTGCCATCAGTCCGGGACTCGGTGGGAATGAGCAGTTCTTC. Amino acid sequence: CAISPGLGGNEQFF.

The gene calls are TRBV4-2 and TRBJ1-4; TRBD1 might be the D (6 bases). Germline values: CDR1 LGHNA, CDR2 YNFKEQ. V was clipped by 1 base and J by 1 base, with 19 bases between them. The CDR3 has 19 residues. CDR3 nucleotides: TGTGCCAGCAGCCAAGTGGACAGCCAATATTGGGGAACTAATGAAAAACTGTTTTTT. This encodes CASSQVDSQYWGTNEKLFF.

The chain links TRBV14 to TRBJ2-1; TRBD2 might be the D (6 bases). The CDR3 has 13 residues. Trimming pared 3 bases from V and 8 bases from J, leaving 11 bases between. Germline V lookup: CDR1 SGHDN, CDR2 FVKESK. The CDR3: CASSQGGSYEQFF. CDR3 DNA sequence: TGTGCCAGCAGCCAGGGAGGCAGCTATGAGCAGTTCTTC.

This rearrangement joins TRBV6-6 to TRBJ2-2; D uncertain. The germline V gene has CDR1 MNHNY and CDR2 SVGAGI (reference sequence). The length of the CDR3 is 12 residues. The V gene lost 5 bases and the J gene lost 2 bases, with 3 bases spanning the gap. The CDR3 sequence is CASSPNTGELFF. DNA of the CDR3: TGTGCCAGCAGTCCAAACACCGGGGAGCTGTTTTTT.

The V gene is TRBV27, the J gene TRBJ2-7; D possibly corresponds to TRBD1 (6 bases). This CDR3 is built from 15 residues. V shed 5 bases and J shed 1 base, with 15 bases lying between them. Germline lookup yields CDR1 MNHEY and CDR2 SMNVEV (reference sequence). CDR3: CASSDFAGASYEQYF. Written as DNA, the CDR3 is TGTGCCAGCAGTGATTTCGCAGGGGCGTCCTACGAGCAGTACTTC.

The chain links TRBV5-1 to TRBJ2-2; 7 bases fit TRBD2. The CDR3 extends over 16 amino acids. V shed 4 bases and J 0 bases; nucleotides not matched to a gene: 6. The germline V gene encodes CDR1 SGHRS and CDR2 YFSETQ. CDR3 sequence: CASSPWGGANTGELFF. CDR3 DNA sequence: TGCGCCAGCAGCCCCTGGGGGGGGGCGAACACCGGGGAGCTGTTTTTT.

The V gene is TRBV29-1, the J gene TRBJ2-5, with TRBD2 identical over 10 bases. Trimming removed 3 bases from V and 4 bases from J; junction bases left unmatched: 17. Germline V gene data show CDR1 as SQVTM and CDR2 as ANQGSEA. The CDR3 runs to 18 residues. The CDR3: CSVDGYSGRAAGRETQYF. The CDR3 coding sequence is TGCAGCGTTGATGGCTACAGCGGGAGGGCCGCGGGGCGAGAGACCCAGTACTTC.

This chain joins TRBV19 and TRBJ1-1; D not certain. Germline-derived CDR1 and CDR2 are LNHDA and SQIVND (reference sequence). CDR3 length: 13 residues. Trimming took 2 bases from V and 0 from J, leaving 4 bases between them. The CDR3 reads CASSINMNTEAFF. The CDR3 DNA follows: TGTGCCAGTAGTATAAATATGAACACTGAAGCTTTCTTT.

This rearrangement joins TRBV19 to TRBJ2-5; no definite D call. Trimming removed 0 bases from V and 3 bases from J, with 8 bases in between. Looked up from germline, CDR1 is LNHDA and CDR2 is SQIVND (reference sequence). This CDR3 has 14 residues. The DNA of the CDR3 is TGTGCCAGTAGTATAGATCCCTTTAAAGAGACCCAGTACTTC. Translation: CASSIDPFKETQYF.

This clone turned up a few times. The CDR3 nucleotides read TGTGCCAGCAGTTCTGCCGGGACTAGCGGCCCGCGTGAGCAGTTCTTC. Translated, it gives CASSSAGTSGPREQFF. The chain links TRBV6-4 to TRBJ2-1; 11 positions agree with TRBD2. The V segment lost 5 bases and the J segment 9 bases; nucleotides outside the gene matches: 12. The CDR3 extends over 16 amino acids. Germline V gene sequence: CDR1 MRHNA, CDR2 SNTAGT.

The rearrangement uses TRBV5-8 and TRBJ2-7, with 9 bases lining up with TRBD1. The CDR3 contains 17 residues. Germline V gene lookup returns CDR1 SGHTS and CDR2 YDEGEE. V lost 3 bases and J lost 5; bases outside the gene matches: 15. CDR3 in DNA: TGTGCCAGCAGCTGGGGGGGTAGCACAGGGGGCGCGGACGAGCAGTACTTC. Translation: CASSWGGSTGGADEQYF.

V usage is TRBV9 and J usage is TRBJ2-2; 7 positions match TRBD2. The CDR3 runs 15 residues. Losses at the gene ends were 0 bases for V and 1 base for J; bases not matched to a gene: 0. CDR1 and CDR2 (germline): SGDLS, YYNGEE. The CDR3 here is CASSVAGGNTGELFF. CDR3 bases: TGTGCCAGCAGCGTAGCGGGAGGGAACACCGGGGAGCTGTTTTTT.

The chain employs TRBV28 and TRBJ2-1; a weak D match, TRBD1 (6 bases). Trimming took 5 bases from V and 6 from J, leaving 14 bases between them. CDR1 and CDR2 from the germline V gene are MDHEN and SYDVKM. The CDR3 loop spans 14 amino acids. CDR3 amino acids: CASSRTQGPNEQFF. The CDR3 nucleotides read TGTGCCAGCAGTCGCACCCAGGGGCCCAATGAGCAGTTCTTC.

The V call is TRBV6-5, the J call TRBJ1-4; tentatively, D is TRBD1 (5 bases). V gave up 3 bases and J gave up 8 bases, with 10 bases separating them. Germline lookup yields CDR1 MNHEY and CDR2 SVGAGI. The CDR3 runs to 13 residues. CDR3 residues: CASSYTGYEKLFF. In DNA form, the CDR3 reads TGTGCCAGCAGTTATACAGGTTACGAAAAACTGTTTTTT.

This chain uses TRBV11-2 with TRBJ1-1, with D perhaps TRBD1 (5 bases). The length of the CDR3 is 13 residues. Germline V gene data show CDR1 as SGHAT and CDR2 as FQNNGV. V lost 1 base and J 7 bases, leaving 10 bases between the germline ends. The DNA for the CDR3 is TGTGCCAGCAGCTTAGTGGGGGGGGGTGAAGCTTTCTTT. Its translation is CASSLVGGGEAFF. Drawing the rest from reference TRBV11-2 and TRBJ1-1, the complete variable domain is EAGVAQSPRYKIIEKRQSVAFWCNPISGHATLYWYQQILGQGPKLLIQFQNNGVVDDSQLPKDRFSAERLKGVDSTLKIQPAKLEDSAVYLCASSLVGGGEAFFGQGTRLTVV.

This sequence joins TRBV2 and TRBJ2-1; D unresolved. V lost 3 bases and J 0 bases, leaving 9 bases between the germline ends. CDR3 length: 15 amino acids. Germline CDR1 is SNHLY and CDR2 is FYNNEI. In DNA form, the CDR3 reads TGTGCCAGCAGTGATACGCATAGCTCCTACAATGAGCAGTTCTTC. It is translated as CASSDTHSSYNEQFF.

V usage is TRBV10-1 and J usage is TRBJ2-5; 9 nucleotides agree with TRBD1. V shed 2 bases and J 5 bases; nucleotides not matched to a gene: 6. Germline lookup yields CDR1 WNHNN and CDR2 SYGVQD (reference sequence). This CDR3 region has 15 residues. The CDR3 DNA follows: TGCGCCAGCAGTGAGGTACAGGGGGCCGGTGAGACCCAGTACTTC. Its protein is CASSEVQGAGETQYF.

The V call is TRBV2, the J call TRBJ2-3; TRBD1 matches 8 bases. The CDR3 sequence is 18 residues long. Germline trimming cut 5 bases from V and 2 bases from J; bases unmatched to any gene: 15. The germline V gene has CDR1 SNHLY and CDR2 FYNNEI. CDR3 coding DNA: TGTGCCAGCAGTTATGCCCTTAACCGGGACAGGTTCACAGATACGCAGTATTTT. Its translation is CASSYALNRDRFTDTQYF.

The chain employs TRBV6-6 and TRBJ2-3; unclear D gene. Per the germline V gene, CDR1 is MNHNY and CDR2 is SVGAGI (reference sequence). CDR3 length equals 12 residues. V lost 10 bases and J lost 1, with 9 bases in between. This CDR3 reads CAISEGTDTQYF. CDR3 DNA: TGTGCCATCTCAGAGGGCACAGATACGCAGTATTTT.

The chain recombines TRBV15 with TRBJ1-4; the match to TRBD1 covers 9 bases. Germline CDR1 is LNHNV and CDR2 is YYDKDF (reference sequence). This CDR3 has 15 residues. Trimming removed 4 bases from V and 8 bases from J; junction bases left unmatched: 8. CDR3 region: CATSKPPGQGEKLFF. In DNA form, the CDR3 reads TGTGCCACCAGCAAACCACCGGGACAGGGAGAAAAACTGTTTTTT.

The chain uses TRBV19 and TRBJ1-2; 7 bases fit TRBD1. The V and J ends lost 6 bases and 5 bases, in that order; junction bases with no gene match: 12. CDR1 and CDR2 from the germline V gene are LNHDA and SQIVND (reference sequence). The CDR3 extends over 15 amino acids. The CDR3 loop reads CASRDTPGTDYGYTF. The CDR3 coding sequence is TGTGCCAGTAGGGATACACCCGGGACAGATTATGGCTACACCTTC.

The CDR3 spells CASSPLATGGMDEQYF. The CDR3, as DNA: TGTGCCAGCTCACCACTGGCCACAGGGGGCATGGACGAGCAGTACTTC. The V call is TRBV18, the J call TRBJ2-7, with 9 positions matching TRBD1. V dropped 1 base and J dropped 5; count of bases not matched to a gene: 9. CDR1 KGHSH and CDR2 LQKENI come from the germline V gene. This CDR3 region has 16 residues.

The V gene is TRBV7-2, the J gene TRBJ1-2, with D tentatively TRBD1 (6 bases). Germline assignment: CDR1 SGHTA and CDR2 FQGNSA. This CDR3 has 15 amino acids. The V and J ends lost 6 bases and 5 bases respectively, with 19 bases between them. For the CDR3, the DNA is TGTGCCAGCAGTCCCTCGCCAGGGGTACGGTATGGCTACACCTTC. It codes for CASSPSPGVRYGYTF.

This chain uses TRBV27 with TRBJ2-7; possibly TRBD1 for D (6 bases). V was clipped by 4 bases and J by 3 bases, with 7 bases between them. The V gene's germline CDR1 is MNHEY and CDR2 SMNVEV (reference sequence). This CDR3 has 12 amino acids. The DNA for the CDR3 is TGTGCCAGCAGTTCACAGGGCTACGAGCAGTACTTC. Residues: CASSSQGYEQYF.

The chain carries TRBV18 and TRBJ1-1; a weak D match, TRBD1 (5 bases). Trimming shortened V by 2 bases and J by 0 bases, and 16 bases separated the two germline ends. This CDR3 spans 17 amino acids. The germline CDR1 and CDR2 sequences are KGHSH and LQKENI. CDR3 in amino acids: CASSPLGGDLMNTEAFF. CDR3 nucleotides: TGTGCCAGCTCACCATTGGGCGGGGACCTAATGAACACTGAAGCTTTCTTT.

V and J are TRBV4-1 and TRBJ2-5; 14 bases are a match to TRBD2. The length of the CDR3 is 17 residues. Germline-derived CDR1 and CDR2 are MGHRA and YSYEKL. Trimming at V came to 1 base and at J to 5 bases, leaving 6 bases not matched to a gene. The CDR3 sequence is CASSQGGTSGRVETQYF. The CDR3 DNA reads as TGCGCCAGCAGCCAAGGGGGGACTAGCGGGAGAGTCGAGACCCAGTACTTC.

The chain is built from TRBV4-2 and TRBJ2-2, with D unclear. In germline, CDR1 is LGHNA, CDR2 YNFKEQ. The CDR3 is made up of 12 amino acids. V was cut by 1 base and J by 10 bases, with 7 bases left in between. CDR3 protein: CASSQVTAELFF. CDR3 sequence (DNA): TGTGCCAGCAGCCAAGTGACTGCGGAGCTGTTTTTT.